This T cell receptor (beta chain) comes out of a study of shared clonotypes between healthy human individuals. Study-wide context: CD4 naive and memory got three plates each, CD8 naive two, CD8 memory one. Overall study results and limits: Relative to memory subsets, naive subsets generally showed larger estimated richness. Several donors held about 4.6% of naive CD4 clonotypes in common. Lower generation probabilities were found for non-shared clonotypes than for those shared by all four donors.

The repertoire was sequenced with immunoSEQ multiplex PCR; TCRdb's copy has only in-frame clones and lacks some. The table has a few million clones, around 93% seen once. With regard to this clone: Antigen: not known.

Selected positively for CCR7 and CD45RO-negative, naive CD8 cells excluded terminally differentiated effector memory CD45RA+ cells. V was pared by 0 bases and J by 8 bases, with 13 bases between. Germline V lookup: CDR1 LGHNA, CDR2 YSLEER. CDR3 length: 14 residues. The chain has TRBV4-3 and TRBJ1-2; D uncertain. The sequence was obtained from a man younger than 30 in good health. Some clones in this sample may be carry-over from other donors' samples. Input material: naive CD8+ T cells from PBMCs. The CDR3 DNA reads TGCGCCAGCAGCCAAGAATGGGCAGATGAAGGCTACACCTTC. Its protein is CASSQEWADEGYTF.